Presented here are 10 T cell receptor beta chains from one specimen sequenced in a study of CD8 T cells in ankylosing spondylitis. TCRdb fed the 5' RACE reads into MiXCR, producing one record per CDR3 protein. The data contain approximately 250,000 distinct CDR3 sequences, 8% to 9% of them singletons. The specimen sequenced was blood, either unsorted or a sorted T cell fraction (not recorded which). Receptor source: a female donor with ankylosing spondylitis or in good health (not recorded which).

This clonotype turned up a few times. V and J are TRBV11-1 and TRBJ2-7, with TRBD2 matching over 12 bases. CDR1 is SGHAT and CDR2 is FQDESV in the germline V gene (reference sequence). The ends lost 0 bases at V and 3 bases at J; junction bases unmatched: 3. CDR3 length: 16 residues. The CDR3: CASSLAGLAGLYEQYF. The CDR3 DNA reads as TGTGCCAGCAGCTTAGCGGGACTAGCGGGCCTCTACGAGCAGTACTTC.

This clonotype was observed many times. The chain joins TRBV25-1 to TRBJ1-2, with no clear D. The CDR3 consists of 13 residues. Germline V gene lookup returns CDR1 MGHDK and CDR2 SYGVNS. Trimming left V 1 base short and J 3 bases short, with 6 bases between. CDR3 DNA: TGTGCCAGCAGTGAATTTGAGGACTATGGCTACACCTTC. It translates to CASSEFEDYGYTF.

Only a few counts were recorded for this clonotype. The V gene is TRBV28, the J gene TRBJ2-3; TRBD2 agrees at 11 bases. After removal of 5 bases from V and 0 bases from J, the junction contained 7 bases not matched to a gene. The CDR3 loop spans 17 amino acids. Germline lookup yields CDR1 MDHEN and CDR2 SYDVKM. CDR3 DNA sequence: TGTGCCAGCAGTCCCGGGGGACTAGCGGCTAGCACAGATACGCAGTATTTT. This translates into CASSPGGLAASTDTQYF. Full variable domain (outside the CDR3, taken from reference TRBV28 and TRBJ2-3): DVKVTQSSRYLVKRTGEKVFLECVQDMDHENMFWYRQDPGLGLRLIYFSYDVKMKEKGDIPEGYSVSREKKERFSLILESASTNQTSMYLCASSPGGLAASTDTQYFGPGTRLTVL.

This clonotype was recorded many times. The rearrangement uses TRBV10-3 and TRBJ2-1, with D uncertain. The CDR3 length is 12 residues. Germline V gene sequence: CDR1 ENHRY, CDR2 SYGVKD. The V end lost 4 bases, the J end lost 7 bases, and 8 bases lay between the germline ends. CDR3 nucleotide sequence: TGTGCCATCAGTGGTTTAGGTAATGAGCAGTTCTTC. Translated: CAISGLGNEQFF.

This clonotype was detected many times. This chain connects TRBV20-1 to TRBJ1-1; unclear D gene. This CDR3 has 16 amino acids. Trimming stripped 0 bases from V and 0 bases from J, with 14 bases between. CDR1 DFQATT and CDR2 SNEGSKA come from the germline V gene (reference sequence). The CDR3 spells CSARDRSRAMNTEAFF. The CDR3 DNA follows: TGCAGTGCTAGAGACCGGTCGAGGGCCATGAACACTGAAGCTTTCTTT.

Ten or more counts support this clonotype. The CDR3 here is CASSRPRGIGLADTDTQYF. CDR3 coding DNA: TGTGCCAGCAGCCGGCCCAGGGGAATAGGACTAGCGGACACAGATACGCAGTATTTT. This chain uses TRBV7-8 with TRBJ2-3; 10 bases fit TRBD2. Per the germline V gene, CDR1 is SGHVS and CDR2 is FQNEAQ. The junction had 16 bases not matched to a gene; V was cut back by 5 bases and J by 2 bases. The CDR3 has 19 amino acids.

This clonotype was seen repeatedly, ten times or more. The chain is built from TRBV5-1 and TRBJ2-5; the D is unclear. V lost 4 bases and J 0 bases, leaving 10 bases between the germline ends. Per the germline V gene, CDR1 is SGHRS and CDR2 is YFSETQ. The CDR3 sequence is 14 residues long. DNA of the CDR3: TGCGCCAGCAGCCGGCTGTCGTACCAAGAGACCCAGTACTTC. This codes for CASSRLSYQETQYF. The complete variable domain, with remaining parts taken from reference TRBV5-1 and TRBJ2-5, reads KAGVTQTPRYLIKTRGQQVTLSCSPISGHRSVSWYQQTPGQGLQFLFEYFSETQRNKGNFPGRFSGRQFSNSRSEMNVSTLELGDSALYLCASSRLSYQETQYFGPGTRLLVL.

This clonotype was observed at least ten times. The chain links TRBV29-1 to TRBJ1-2; TRBD1 matches at 8 bases. Unmatched junction bases numbered 9, after V lost 2 bases and J lost 7 bases. The CDR3 totals 14 residues. Germline V gene data show CDR1 as SQVTM and CDR2 as ANQGSEA. CDR3 in amino acids: CSVEKHRDRSGYTF. As DNA, the CDR3 is TGCAGCGTTGAAAAACACCGGGACAGGTCTGGCTACACCTTC.

This clonotype was observed many times. This sequence joins TRBV7-2 and TRBJ2-1; no definite D call. In germline, CDR1 is SGHTA, CDR2 FQGNSA. The V end was cut by 3 bases, the J end by 9 bases, with 15 bases between. The CDR3 spans 14 residues. CDR3 coding DNA: TGTGCCAGCAGCTTCGACTCGCCGGGTGTTGAGCAGTTCTTC. Translation gives CASSFDSPGVEQFF.

This clonotype showed up many times. The chain has TRBV20-1 and TRBJ2-7, with D unclear. From germline, CDR1 is DFQATT and CDR2 SNEGSKA (reference sequence). The CDR3 length is 11 residues. The DNA for the CDR3 is TGCAGCTCTGCCAGCTCCTACGAGCAGTACTTC. It specifies CSSASSYEQYF.